This TCR beta chain was profiled in a study of tumor-infiltrating lymphocytes in glioblastoma multiforme. Study-level results: TCR plus mutation findings rest on a single glioblastoma patient.

TCR beta libraries were built from RNA through three nested multiplex PCR rounds using modified ARM-PCR. TCRB cDNA was made from 0.4 to 0.65 ug total RNA. From the multiplex PCR reads, TCRdb called clonotypes with MiXCR, one entry per CDR3 protein. Of around 33,000 distinct CDR3 sequences detected, around 60% appear once; the ten largest clones hold around 33%. Germline CDR1 SQVTM, CDR2 ANQGSEA. This CDR3 is 11 amino acids long. This clonotype has only a few counts. Its antigen is undetermined. A read error may produce the germline difference seen at one junction end. The clonotype originates from a male donor with glioblastoma. The sequenced sample consisted of brain tumor tissue. This chain uses TRBV29-1 with TRBJ2-1; D might be TRBD1 or TRBD2, each matching 5 bases. This chain's CDR3 is CSVDSGPELFF. The CDR3, as DNA: TGCAGCGTCGACAGCGGTCCTGAGCTGTTCTTC.